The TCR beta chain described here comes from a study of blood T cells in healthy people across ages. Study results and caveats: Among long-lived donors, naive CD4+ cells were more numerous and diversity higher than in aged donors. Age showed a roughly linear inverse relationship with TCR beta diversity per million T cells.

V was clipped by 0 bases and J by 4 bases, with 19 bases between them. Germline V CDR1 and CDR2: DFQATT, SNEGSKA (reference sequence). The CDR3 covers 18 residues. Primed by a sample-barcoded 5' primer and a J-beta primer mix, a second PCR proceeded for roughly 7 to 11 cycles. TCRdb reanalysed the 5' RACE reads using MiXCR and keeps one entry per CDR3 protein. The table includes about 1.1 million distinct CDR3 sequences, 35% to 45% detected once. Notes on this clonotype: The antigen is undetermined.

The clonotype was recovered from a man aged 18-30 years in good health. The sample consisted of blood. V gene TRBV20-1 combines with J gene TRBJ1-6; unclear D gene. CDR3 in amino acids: CSARDQLRFERYNSPLHF. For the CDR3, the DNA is TGCAGTGCTAGAGATCAGTTACGTTTCGAACGTTATAATTCACCCCTCCACTTT.